The 22 T cell receptor beta chains below were found in one sample sequenced in a study of blood T cells in healthy people across ages. Alongside a J-beta primer mix, a sample-barcoded 5' primer served in a second PCR lasting about 7 to 11 cycles. One entry per CDR3 protein results from TCRdb running MiXCR on the 5' RACE reads. The table has under 700,000 distinct CDR3 sequences, 24% seen once. These same records also appear under a second study, on T cells of mothers and their children.

Sequenced input: blood. These receptors came from a boy between 10 and 17 years old in good health.

The gene calls are TRBV20-1 and TRBJ1-4, with D unclear. The V gene's germline CDR1 is DFQATT and CDR2 SNEGSKA (reference sequence). The ends were cut back, 2 bases at V and 8 bases at J, with 3 bases in the middle. The CDR3 totals 10 residues. The CDR3: CSARKEKLFF. The CDR3 DNA reads as TGCAGTGCTAGAAAGGAAAAACTGTTTTTT.

This clonotype was detected ten times or more. V and J are TRBV7-3 and TRBJ2-1; 10 positions agree with TRBD2. Per germline, CDR1 SGHTA and CDR2 FQGTGA. The length of the CDR3 is 14 residues. V was pared by 5 bases and J by 6 bases, with 4 bases of the junction left unmatched. Here the CDR3 reads CASSLAGARNEQFF. DNA of the CDR3: TGTGCCAGCAGCCTAGCGGGAGCTCGCAATGAGCAGTTCTTC.

A single count supports this clonotype. The chain employs TRBV27 and TRBJ2-3, with D perhaps matching TRBD1 or TRBD2 (5 bases each). CDR1 is MNHEY, CDR2 SMNVEV, per germline (reference sequence). The CDR3 sequence is 13 residues long. Trimming shortened V by 2 bases and J by 7 bases, and 10 bases separated the two germline ends. The CDR3 DNA follows: TGTGCCAGCAGTTTAAGGGGACCTCATACGCAGTATTTT. Its protein is CASSLRGPHTQYF.

This clonotype was detected ten times or more. This chain connects TRBV2 to TRBJ2-7, with TRBD2 matching 8 bases. The CDR3 consists of 12 residues. J lost 5 bases, V lost 4 bases, and 1 base had no gene match. Germline loops: CDR1 SNHLY, CDR2 FYNNEI. The CDR3 loop is CASSVGGDEQYF. The CDR3, as DNA: TGTGCCAGCAGTGTCGGGGGGGACGAGCAGTACTTC.

The chain employs TRBV3-1 and TRBJ2-3, with TRBD2 matching 9 bases. This CDR3 has 16 residues. V was clipped by 0 bases and J by 5 bases; unmatched bases: 6. Per the germline V gene, CDR1 is LGHDT and CDR2 is YNNKEL (reference sequence). CDR3 in amino acids: CASSQERRLAEDTQYF. In nucleotides, the CDR3 is TGTGCCAGCAGCCAAGAGAGGCGACTAGCGGAAGATACGCAGTATTTT.

The chain combines TRBV20-1 with TRBJ2-5; 7 positions match TRBD1. V gave up 5 bases and J gave up 1 base; unmatched junction bases: 4. Germline values: CDR1 DFQATT, CDR2 SNEGSKA (reference sequence). The CDR3 covers 13 residues. As DNA, the CDR3 is TGCAGTGCTGAGGGACAGTCCCAAGAGACCCAGTACTTC. Protein: CSAEGQSQETQYF.

The chain is built from TRBV7-9 and TRBJ1-6; D gene uncertain. Germline V gene data show CDR1 as SEHNR and CDR2 as FQNEAQ (reference sequence). The CDR3 loop spans 15 amino acids. Trimming pared 1 base from V and 1 base from J, leaving 5 bases between. CDR3 in amino acids: CASSLVVSYNSPLHF. CDR3 bases: TGTGCCAGCAGCTTAGTGGTGTCCTATAATTCACCCCTCCACTTT.

This clonotype was seen a few times. This chain connects TRBV5-1 to TRBJ1-1; a possible D gene is TRBD1 (5 bases). Germline CDR1 SGHRS, CDR2 YFSETQ. This CDR3 has 14 residues. Trimming left V 4 bases short and J 4 bases short, with 14 bases between. The CDR3 sequence: CASSLWEGPTEAFF. CDR3 bases: TGCGCCAGCAGCCTCTGGGAGGGGCCCACTGAAGCTTTCTTT.

V and J are TRBV6-2 or TRBV6-3 and TRBJ2-1; 8 positions match TRBD2. Unmatched junction bases numbered 8, after V lost 6 bases and J lost 1 base. The CDR3 length is 16 residues. The germline V gene has CDR1 MNHEY and CDR2 SVGEGT. The CDR3: CASRYRGLASYNEQFF. CDR3 DNA sequence: TGTGCCAGCAGATACCGCGGACTAGCTTCCTACAATGAGCAGTTCTTC.

The rearrangement joins TRBV18 to TRBJ2-7, with 7 positions matching TRBD1. The CDR3 has 16 amino acids. V was clipped by 2 bases and J by 0 bases; unmatched bases: 7. Germline V gene sequence: CDR1 KGHSH, CDR2 LQKENI. The CDR3 bases are TGTGCCAGCTCACCATCGGTGGGGACAGCCTCCTACGAGCAGTACTTC. As protein: CASSPSVGTASYEQYF.

This clonotype was seen more than once but under ten times. The chain joins TRBV28 to TRBJ2-1; weak D call: TRBD2 (6 bases). The J call may not be correct, given that the DNA end is closer to TRBJ2-7. This CDR3 region has 15 residues. Looked up from germline, CDR1 is MDHEN and CDR2 is SYDVKM. CDR3 sequence: CASSLPGTSVSEQYF. The CDR3 nucleotides read TGTGCCAGCAGTTTGCCCGGGACTTCGGTTAGCGAGCAGTACTTC.

This sequence joins TRBV7-9 and TRBJ1-1, with D maybe TRBD1 (6 bases). Germline V gene lookup returns CDR1 SEHNR and CDR2 FQNEAQ (reference sequence). Trimming cost V 5 bases and J 3 bases, with 19 bases left between them. CDR3 length equals 16 residues. CDR3 region: CASSPTGSLGDTEAFF. The CDR3 DNA reads TGTGCCAGCAGCCCAACAGGGTCCCTCGGGGACACTGAAGCTTTCTTT.

In its sample, this clonotype was seen a few times. The chain recombines TRBV20-1 with TRBJ2-2, with TRBD2 matching over 8 bases. The CDR3 contains 13 residues. Germline-derived CDR1 and CDR2 are DFQATT and SNEGSKA (reference sequence). V was pared by 6 bases and J by 3 bases, with 3 bases of the junction left unmatched. CDR3 residues: CSASGSYTGELFF. CDR3 DNA: TGCAGTGCCAGCGGGAGCTACACCGGGGAGCTGTTTTTT.

This chain links TRBV24-1 with TRBJ2-5; D is undetermined. The closer fit of TRBJ2-1 to the DNA end suggests the J call may be wrong. Germline V gene sequence: CDR1 KGHDR, CDR2 SFDVKD. There are 11 residues in the CDR3. The CDR3: CATSGVNEQFF. In DNA, the CDR3 is TGTGCCACCAGTGGGGTCAATGAGCAGTTCTTC.

This clonotype was picked up a small number of times. V and J are TRBV6-2 or TRBV6-3 and TRBJ2-1, with a possible D match to TRBD1 (6 bases). V was shortened by 0 bases and J by 6 bases, with 12 bases between the two germline ends. The CDR3 is 15 residues long. Germline V gene lookup returns CDR1 MNHEY and CDR2 SVGEGT. The DNA of the CDR3 is TGTGCCAGCAGTTACTCGGGGGCGACATCCAATGAGCAGTTCTTC. It translates to CASSYSGATSNEQFF.

This chain connects TRBV12-3 or TRBV12-4 to TRBJ1-1; tentatively, D is TRBD1 (5 bases). The CDR3 covers 16 residues. The V end was cut by 5 bases, the J end by 2 bases, with 18 bases between. CDR3 sequence reads: CASSPRFQGPNTEAFF. DNA of the CDR3: TGTGCCAGCAGTCCGCGGTTTCAGGGACCAAACACTGAAGCTTTCTTT.

The V gene is TRBV24-1, the J gene TRBJ2-1; D unresolved. Germline V lookup: CDR1 KGHDR, CDR2 SFDVKD. Trimming removed 1 base from V and 1 base from J, with 7 bases in between. This CDR3 contains 15 residues. CDR3 sequence (DNA): TGTGCCACCAGTGATTTAGCGCCTTCCTACAATGAGCAGTTCTTC. This sequence encodes CATSDLAPSYNEQFF.

The rearrangement joins TRBV11-2 to TRBJ2-1; unclear D gene. With 8 bases removed from V and 5 bases from J, the gap between germline ends came to 10 bases. The germline V gene has CDR1 SGHAT and CDR2 FQNNGV. The CDR3 runs 12 residues. The CDR3 region is CASSQRDNEQFF. The CDR3 DNA is TGTGCCAGCTCGCAAAGGGACAATGAGCAGTTCTTC.

The J gene is TRBJ2-5, the V gene TRBV7-2, with 8 positions matching TRBD2. Near its end, the DNA agrees better with TRBJ2-7, so the J call may be wrong. Germline lookup yields CDR1 SGHTA and CDR2 FQGNSA. The CDR3 spans 17 residues. For the CDR3, the DNA is TGTGCCAGCAGCTTAGCCCTGGGCGGGAGGAAAATTCACGAGCAGTACTTC. Translation gives CASSLALGGRKIHEQYF.

V gene TRBV29-1 combines with J gene TRBJ1-1; D call uncertain. Per germline, CDR1 SQVTM and CDR2 ANQGSEA. The CDR3 extends over 13 amino acids. The ends were cut back, 2 bases at V and 0 bases at J, with 7 bases in the middle. CDR3 residues: CSVESEVNTEAFF. CDR3 DNA sequence: TGCAGCGTTGAATCGGAAGTGAACACTGAAGCTTTCTTT.

The V and J genes are TRBV4-1 and TRBJ2-7; D uncertain. The CDR3 contains 14 residues. Germline-derived CDR1 and CDR2 are MGHRA and YSYEKL. Trimming pared 0 bases from V and 0 bases from J, leaving 6 bases between. CDR3: CASSQDYYSYEQYF. CDR3 DNA: TGCGCCAGCAGCCAAGACTACTACTCCTACGAGCAGTACTTC.

Comments on this clonotype: A much larger clone lies a single base off, so this may be a read error. The chain combines TRBV7-7 with TRBJ2-5; tentative D call: TRBD1 (6 bases). CDR1 is SSHAT and CDR2 is FNYEAQ in the germline V gene (reference sequence). The CDR3 has 16 residues. DNA of the CDR3: TGTGCTAGCTGCTCTGGCCGGACAGTGGTGCAAGAGACCCAGTACTTC. This codes for CASCSGRTVVQETQYF.